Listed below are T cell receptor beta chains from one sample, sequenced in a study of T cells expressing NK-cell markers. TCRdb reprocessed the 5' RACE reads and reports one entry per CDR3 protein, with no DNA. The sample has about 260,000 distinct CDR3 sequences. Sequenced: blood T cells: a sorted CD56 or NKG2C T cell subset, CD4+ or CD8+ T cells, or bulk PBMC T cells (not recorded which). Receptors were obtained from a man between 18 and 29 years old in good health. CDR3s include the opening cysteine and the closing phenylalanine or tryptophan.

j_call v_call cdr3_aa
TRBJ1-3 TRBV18 CASSPTQDSFSGNTIYF
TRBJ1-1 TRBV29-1 CSVETSAFNTEAFF
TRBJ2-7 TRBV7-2 CASSLAGVGTPYEQYF
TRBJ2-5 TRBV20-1 CSARSEYSRELKTQYF
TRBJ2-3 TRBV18 CASSTVAGWATDTQYF
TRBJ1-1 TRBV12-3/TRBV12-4 CASSLSLSQKGNTEAFF
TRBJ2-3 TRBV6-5 CASSYPIDRATDTQYF
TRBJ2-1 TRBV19 CASRRGGAAYVNNEQFF
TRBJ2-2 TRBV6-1 CASTHGLAGTGELFF
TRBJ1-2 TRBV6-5 CASSYPGAYGYTF
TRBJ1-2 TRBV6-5 CASSSGAVYLMYGYTF
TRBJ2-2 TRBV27 CASSLFSAGWNTGELFF
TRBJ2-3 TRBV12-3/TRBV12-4 CASSLAGGLRTQYF
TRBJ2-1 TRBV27 CASSSYLLRIDSFNEQFF
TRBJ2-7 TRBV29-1 CSVLPGQRELYEQYF
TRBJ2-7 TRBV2 CASRNRGREQYF
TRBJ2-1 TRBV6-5 CASQGSSNEQFF
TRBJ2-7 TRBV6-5 CASTRTGHYEQYF
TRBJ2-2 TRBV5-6 CASSLSTYTGELFF
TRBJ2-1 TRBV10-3 CAISAERESDEQFF
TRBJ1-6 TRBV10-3 CAMSPGLNNSPLHF
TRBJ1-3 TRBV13 CASSRRDTIYF
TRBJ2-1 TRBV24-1 CATTDGGQGNNEQFF
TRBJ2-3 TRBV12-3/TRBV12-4 CASSRQGTDTQYF
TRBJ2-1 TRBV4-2 CASSQEGTSGRNEQFF
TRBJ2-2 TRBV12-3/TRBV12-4 CASSHKTSENTGELFF
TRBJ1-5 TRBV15 CATSRDTGYNQPQHF
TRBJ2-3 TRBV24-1 CATREAGGGTDTQYF
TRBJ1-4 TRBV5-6 CASSKQGKLFF
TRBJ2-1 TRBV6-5 CASSYGISGRGINEQFF
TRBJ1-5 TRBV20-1 CSARLSNQPQHF
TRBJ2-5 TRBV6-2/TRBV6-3 CASSYSLARREETQYF
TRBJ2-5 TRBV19 CASSIATGEEYF
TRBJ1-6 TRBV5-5 CASSFSRLRDLNSPLHF
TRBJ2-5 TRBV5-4 CASSRGLAGDETQYF
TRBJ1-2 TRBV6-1 CASSHKEGYGYTF
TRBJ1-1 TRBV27 CASRFFRGGQGNTEAFF
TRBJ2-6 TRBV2 CASSRPGQGGSGANVLTF
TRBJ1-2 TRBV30 CAWSGQAGYGYTF
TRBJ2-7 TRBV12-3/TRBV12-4 CASTQGGVSYEQYF
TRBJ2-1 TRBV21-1 CASSGGPESDEQFF
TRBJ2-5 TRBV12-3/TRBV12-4 CASSSGQGREETQYF
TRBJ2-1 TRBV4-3 CASSQDSVNEQFF
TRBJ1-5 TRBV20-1 CSATGGTSNQPQHF
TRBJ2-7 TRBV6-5 CASSTSIIYEQYF
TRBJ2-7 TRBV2 CASRLLGLAGAGEQYF
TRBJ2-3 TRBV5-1 CASSSRVSTDTQYF
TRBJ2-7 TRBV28 CASSFAGGPHEQYF
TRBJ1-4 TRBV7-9 CASSLYSYATNEKLFF
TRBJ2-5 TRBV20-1 CSAKRTGQETQYF
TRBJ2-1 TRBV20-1 CSARLSGRRNEQFF